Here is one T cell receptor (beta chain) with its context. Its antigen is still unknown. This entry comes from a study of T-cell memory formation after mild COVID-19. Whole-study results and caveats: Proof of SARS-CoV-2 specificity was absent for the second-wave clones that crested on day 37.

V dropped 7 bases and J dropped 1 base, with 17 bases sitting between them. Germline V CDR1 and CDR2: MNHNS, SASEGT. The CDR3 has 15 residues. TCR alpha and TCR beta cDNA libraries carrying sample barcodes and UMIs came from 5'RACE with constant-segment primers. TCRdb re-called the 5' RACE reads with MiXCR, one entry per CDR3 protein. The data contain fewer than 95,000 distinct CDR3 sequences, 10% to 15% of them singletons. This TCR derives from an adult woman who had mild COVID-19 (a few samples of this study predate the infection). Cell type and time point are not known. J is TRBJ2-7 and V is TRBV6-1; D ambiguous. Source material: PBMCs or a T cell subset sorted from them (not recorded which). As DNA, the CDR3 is TGTGCCAGCATCAAGTCGCTCTCCGGATCCTACGAGCAGTACTTC. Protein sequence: CASIKSLSGSYEQYF.